This TCR beta chain was identified in a study of PD-L1 blockade in urothelial cancer. In the study overall: Each participant's history included 0 to 3 prior chemotherapy regimens. Blood was analyzed 3 weeks (second dose) and 6 weeks after treatment start.

The authors spiked synthetic TCR analog templates into each PCR. Profiling relied on immunoSEQ multiplex PCR, and the TCRdb table lists in-frame clones only, not all of them. Here the sample spans 130,000 or so clones, 84% being singletons. The germline gives CDR1 LNHDA, CDR2 SQIVND (reference sequence). V dropped 5 bases and J dropped 0; count of bases not matched to a gene: 6. CDR3 size: 15 residues. The time point is: pretreatment peripheral blood. The study enrolled patients with locally advanced or metastatic urothelial carcinoma. This receptor was taken from a man aged 50 to 59 with urothelial cancer. Specimen: PBMCs, collected around atezolizumab (anti-PD-L1) treatment. V usage is TRBV19 and J usage is TRBJ2-7; 8 bases line up with TRBD2. The CDR3: CASSELAASSYEQYF. The CDR3 coding sequence is TGTGCCAGTAGTGAACTAGCGGCAAGCTCCTACGAGCAGTACTTC.